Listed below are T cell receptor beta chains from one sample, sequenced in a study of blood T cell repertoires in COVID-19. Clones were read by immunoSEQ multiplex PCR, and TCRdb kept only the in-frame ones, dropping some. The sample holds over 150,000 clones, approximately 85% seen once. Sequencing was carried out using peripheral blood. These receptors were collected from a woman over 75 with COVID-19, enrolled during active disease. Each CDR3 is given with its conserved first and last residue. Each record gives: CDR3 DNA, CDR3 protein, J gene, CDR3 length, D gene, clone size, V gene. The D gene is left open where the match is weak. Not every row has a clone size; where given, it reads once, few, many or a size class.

CDR3 DNA: TGTGCCATCAGTACCGGGACTAGCGGATCAGAGACCCAGTACTTC; CDR3 protein: CAISTGTSGSETQYF; J gene: TRBJ2-5; CDR3 length: 15; D gene: TRBD2; clone size: -; V gene: TRBV10-3
CDR3 DNA: TGTGCCAGCAGTGAGCGCCCGGGGGGGGGACATTCGAACACTGAAGCTTTCTTT; CDR3 protein: CASSERPGGGHSNTEAFF; J gene: TRBJ1-1; CDR3 length: 18; D gene: -; clone size: -; V gene: TRBV6-1
CDR3 DNA: TGCGCCAGCAGCCAAGCTGGGACAACGGATACGCAGTATTTT; CDR3 protein: CASSQAGTTDTQYF; J gene: TRBJ2-3; CDR3 length: 14; D gene: -; clone size: -; V gene: TRBV4-3
CDR3 DNA: TGCGCCAGCAGCCAATACGACAGACAAGAGACCCAGTACTTC; CDR3 protein: CASSQYDRQETQYF; J gene: TRBJ2-5; CDR3 length: 14; D gene: -; clone size: -; V gene: TRBV4-1
CDR3 DNA: TGTGCCAGCAGTGACACTTCCTATAATTCACCCCTCCACTTT; CDR3 protein: CASSDTSYNSPLHF; J gene: TRBJ1-6; CDR3 length: 14; D gene: -; clone size: -; V gene: TRBV6-1
CDR3 DNA: TGTGCCTCCTGTTTGGACAGGGTTGACTATGGCTACACCTTC; CDR3 protein: CASCLDRVDYGYTF; J gene: TRBJ1-2; CDR3 length: 14; D gene: TRBD1; clone size: -; V gene: TRBV10-3
CDR3 DNA: TGTGCCAGCAGCGTGGCCGGACTAGCGGAGCCTAAAAACATTCAGTACTTC; CDR3 protein: CASSVAGLAEPKNIQYF; J gene: TRBJ2-4; CDR3 length: 17; D gene: TRBD2; clone size: -; V gene: TRBV9
CDR3 DNA: TGTGCCAGCAGCCCCGTGGGACAGGGGTACACAGATACGCAGTATTTT; CDR3 protein: CASSPVGQGYTDTQYF; J gene: TRBJ2-3; CDR3 length: 16; D gene: TRBD1; clone size: -; V gene: TRBV11-1
CDR3 DNA: TGTGCCAGCAGCCCTTTCGACAGGCCCGGGTTCTCTGGAAACACCATATATTTT; CDR3 protein: CASSPFDRPGFSGNTIYF; J gene: TRBJ1-3; CDR3 length: 18; D gene: -; clone size: -; V gene: TRBV9
CDR3 DNA: TGTGCCAGCATCACCGGGACAGGGTATGAAAAACTGTTTTTT; CDR3 protein: CASITGTGYEKLFF; J gene: TRBJ1-4; CDR3 length: 14; D gene: TRBD1; clone size: -; V gene: TRBV2
CDR3 DNA: TGTGCCACCAGCAGAGGTATAGACGAGCAGTACTTC; CDR3 protein: CATSRGIDEQYF; J gene: TRBJ2-7; CDR3 length: 12; D gene: -; clone size: -; V gene: TRBV15
CDR3 DNA: TGTGCCAGCAGCGTAGACGGCGGAATATACGAGCAGTACTTC; CDR3 protein: CASSVDGGIYEQYF; J gene: TRBJ2-7; CDR3 length: 14; D gene: -; clone size: -; V gene: TRBV9
CDR3 DNA: TGTGCCAGCCGCTCGCAGACACCGGGGGCCTACGAGCAGTACTTC; CDR3 protein: CASRSQTPGAYEQYF; J gene: TRBJ2-7; CDR3 length: 15; D gene: -; clone size: -; V gene: TRBV28
CDR3 DNA: TGTGCCAGCTCACGAGCGGGGGTCACCAATGAGCAGTTCTTC; CDR3 protein: CASSRAGVTNEQFF; J gene: TRBJ2-1; CDR3 length: 14; D gene: TRBD2; clone size: -; V gene: TRBV18
CDR3 DNA: TGTGCCAGCAGCCCCTGGGGAGCCAGCTCCTACGAGCAGTACTTC; CDR3 protein: CASSPWGASSYEQYF; J gene: TRBJ2-7; CDR3 length: 15; D gene: -; clone size: -; V gene: TRBV7-9
CDR3 DNA: TGCGCCAGCAGGATTTCGACAGGGGTAATTTCCTACGAGCAGTACTTC; CDR3 protein: CASRISTGVISYEQYF; J gene: TRBJ2-7; CDR3 length: 16; D gene: TRBD1; clone size: few; V gene: TRBV5-1
CDR3 DNA: TGTGCCAGCAGCCACGCCCGGGACATCACTGAAGCTTTCTTT; CDR3 protein: CASSHARDITEAFF; J gene: TRBJ1-1; CDR3 length: 14; D gene: -; clone size: -; V gene: TRBV7-2
CDR3 DNA: TGTGCCAGCAACGGACTAGCGAAACAAGAGACCCAGTACTTC; CDR3 protein: CASNGLAKQETQYF; J gene: TRBJ2-5; CDR3 length: 14; D gene: TRBD2; clone size: once; V gene: TRBV6-6
CDR3 DNA: TGTGCCAGCAGTGGACTAGCCAAAAACATTCAGTACTTC; CDR3 protein: CASSGLAKNIQYF; J gene: TRBJ2-4; CDR3 length: 13; D gene: -; clone size: -; V gene: TRBV7-9
CDR3 DNA: TGTGCCAGCAGCCTCCGACAGGGGAGGAACAATCAGCCCCAGCATTTT; CDR3 protein: CASSLRQGRNNQPQHF; J gene: TRBJ1-5; CDR3 length: 16; D gene: TRBD1; clone size: -; V gene: TRBV7-8
CDR3 DNA: TGTGCCACCAGCAGAAGACTAGCGGGAGTTGGCGGGGAGCTGTTTTTT; CDR3 protein: CATSRRLAGVGGELFF; J gene: TRBJ2-2; CDR3 length: 16; D gene: TRBD2; clone size: -; V gene: TRBV15
CDR3 DNA: TGCGCCAGCAGCCAAGATTTAGCGGGGGGGATAGGTGAGCAGTTCTTC; CDR3 protein: CASSQDLAGGIGEQFF; J gene: TRBJ2-1; CDR3 length: 16; D gene: TRBD2; clone size: -; V gene: TRBV4-3
CDR3 DNA: TGTGCCAGCAGCTTAGTGGATTGGACAGGGAAGATCGAGAATCAGCCCCAGCATTTT; CDR3 protein: CASSLVDWTGKIENQPQHF; J gene: TRBJ1-5; CDR3 length: 19; D gene: TRBD1; clone size: -; V gene: TRBV7-6
CDR3 DNA: TGTGCCAGCAGCCAAGACAGGAAAAACATTCAGTACTTC; CDR3 protein: CASSQDRKNIQYF; J gene: TRBJ2-4; CDR3 length: 13; D gene: -; clone size: -; V gene: TRBV4-2
CDR3 DNA: TGTGCCAGCAGCTTTCGGAGGGGAGGTGAAGCTTTCTTT; CDR3 protein: CASSFRRGGEAFF; J gene: TRBJ1-1; CDR3 length: 13; D gene: -; clone size: -; V gene: TRBV5-6
CDR3 DNA: TGTGCCAGCAGTTTTCAGTCTCGCGGGGAAAAACTGTTTTTT; CDR3 protein: CASSFQSRGEKLFF; J gene: TRBJ1-4; CDR3 length: 14; D gene: -; clone size: few; V gene: TRBV27